Listed here are 17 T cell receptor beta chains from one sample, sequenced in a study of neurological immune-mediated disorders. From the 5' RACE reads, TCRdb called clonotypes with MiXCR, one entry per CDR3 protein. Of 55,000 to 65,000 distinct CDR3 sequences in the sample, 3.5% were seen once. Sequencing was carried out using PBMCs. All receptors derive from a woman aged 30 to 39 with multiple sclerosis.

This clonotype was detected many times. A read error may explain this, as a much larger clone is one base away. The J gene is TRBJ2-4, the V gene TRBV5-6; D call uncertain. The V gene lost 0 bases and the J gene lost 10 bases, with 11 bases spanning the gap. CDR3 length: 13 amino acids. Germline V gives CDR1 SGHDT, CDR2 YYEEEE. The DNA for the CDR3 is TGTGCCAGCAGCTTGGCCGCAGGCAAAATTCAGTACTTC. The encoded protein is CASSLAAGKIQYF.

This clonotype has at least ten counts. The rearrangement joins TRBV7-3 to TRBJ1-1, with a weak D call TRBD1 (5 bases). CDR1 is SGHTA, CDR2 FQGTGA, per germline. This CDR3 is 13 amino acids long. The germline V and J ends were trimmed by 7 bases and 6 bases, with 15 bases remaining between them. CDR3 sequence (DNA): TGTGCCAGCAACTCCGACAGTCAGTCTGAAGCTTTCTTT. Protein: CASNSDSQSEAFF.

This clonotype was counted many times. The rearrangement joins TRBV9 to TRBJ2-7, with D maybe TRBD2 (6 bases). The V end was cut by 3 bases, the J end by 2 bases, with 12 bases between. CDR1 and CDR2 from the germline V gene are SGDLS and YYNGEE. The CDR3 consists of 14 residues. The CDR3 DNA reads TGTGCCAGCAGCGCCGGGACTCTTACCTACGAGCAGTACTTC. This gives the protein CASSAGTLTYEQYF.

This clonotype was seen repeatedly, ten times or more. This rearrangement joins TRBV7-2 to TRBJ1-5, with D possibly TRBD1 on 6 matching bases. Germline V CDR1 and CDR2: SGHTA, FQGNSA. The V and J ends lost 5 bases and 0 bases respectively, with 17 bases between them. This CDR3 has 17 residues. The CDR3 sequence is CASSPGQQIYSNQPQHF. The CDR3 coding sequence is TGTGCCAGCAGCCCAGGACAGCAGATTTATAGCAATCAGCCCCAGCATTTT.

This clonotype has a handful of counts. V is TRBV28 and J is TRBJ2-7; no definite D call. The CDR3 length is 13 residues. The germline CDR1 and CDR2 sequences are MDHEN and SYDVKM. Trimming left V 4 bases short and J 7 bases short, with 14 bases between. The chain's CDR3 is CASSSPAIQEQYF. The CDR3 DNA reads as TGTGCCAGCAGTTCGCCGGCCATCCAAGAGCAGTACTTC.

Ten or more counts support this clonotype. The chain is built from TRBV7-2 and TRBJ1-3, with 9 bases aligning to TRBD1. V lost 1 base to trimming and J lost 7 bases; unmatched junction nucleotides: 5. Germline CDR1 and CDR2: SGHTA and FQGNSA. The CDR3 loop spans 15 amino acids. In DNA, the CDR3 is TGTGCCAGCAGCTTAGAGCCAGGACAGGGGAACACCATATATTTT. This codes for CASSLEPGQGNTIYF.

This clonotype occurred many times. The rearrangement uses TRBV10-3 and TRBJ1-5; the D gene is possibly TRBD1 (6 bases). Germline assignment: CDR1 ENHRY and CDR2 SYGVKD. V gave up 10 bases and J gave up 1 base, with 17 bases separating them. The CDR3 has 15 amino acids. Here the CDR3 DNA reads TGTGCCACCTCTTTCAACAGGGCGAGCAATCAGCCCCAGCATTTT. Protein sequence: CATSFNRASNQPQHF.

This clonotype was counted at least ten times. The V gene is TRBV6-1, the J gene TRBJ1-1; TRBD1 aligns across 8 bases. The V and J ends lost 4 bases and 1 base, in that order; junction bases with no gene match: 2. This CDR3 has 14 residues. CDR1 MNHNS and CDR2 SASEGT come from the germline V gene. CDR3 nucleotide sequence: TGTGCCAGCAGTGCAGGGGGCCGGAACACTGAAGCTTTCTTT. Translation: CASSAGGRNTEAFF.

This clonotype was counted many times. The V gene is TRBV5-1, the J gene TRBJ1-2; the D gene is possibly TRBD1 (5 bases). The V end was cut by 2 bases, the J end by 8 bases, with 16 bases between. Germline assignment: CDR1 SGHRS and CDR2 YFSETQ. This CDR3 is 14 amino acids long. The CDR3 region has the DNA TGCGCCAGCAGCTTACGGTTAGGGGTTGACGGCTACACCTTC. This encodes CASSLRLGVDGYTF.

This clonotype was recorded at least ten times. V and J are TRBV11-2 and TRBJ2-7; 7 nucleotides line up with TRBD2. CDR3 length: 15 residues. V dropped 6 bases and J dropped 5; count of bases not matched to a gene: 13. Germline V CDR1 and CDR2: SGHAT, FQNNGV. The CDR3 loop reads CASRGLRREGHEQYF. The CDR3 DNA reads TGTGCCAGCAGGGGTCTCCGGAGGGAGGGCCACGAGCAGTACTTC. Combining the CDR3 with reference TRBV11-2 and TRBJ2-7 gives the whole variable domain EAGVAQSPRYKIIEKRQSVAFWCNPISGHATLYWYQQILGQGPKLLIQFQNNGVVDDSQLPKDRFSAERLKGVDSTLKIQPAKLEDSAVYLCASRGLRREGHEQYFGPGTRLTVT.

This clonotype was observed many times. The CDR3: CSARVLAGYNEQFF. For the CDR3, the DNA is TGCAGTGCTAGAGTCTTAGCGGGGTACAATGAGCAGTTCTTC. The V and J genes are TRBV20-1 and TRBJ2-1; TRBD2 aligns across 8 bases. This CDR3 is 14 amino acids long. Germline CDR1 reads DFQATT; CDR2 reads SNEGSKA (reference sequence). Trimming took 1 base from V and 4 from J; bases not matched to a gene: 3.

This clonotype was seen at least ten times. The CDR3 coding sequence is TGTGCCAGCAGTTACTCAAGAGAACCTGTACGGGGGACACCCCTCCACTTT. It codes for CASSYSREPVRGTPLHF. The chain carries TRBV6-5 and TRBJ1-6, with a weak D call TRBD1 (5 bases). The CDR3 extends over 17 amino acids. The V end lost 0 bases, the J end lost 11 bases, and 20 bases lay between the germline ends. Germline lookup yields CDR1 MNHEY and CDR2 SVGAGI.

This clonotype has a count of ten or more. The J gene is TRBJ2-2, the V gene TRBV6-2 or TRBV6-3; TRBD1 or TRBD2 may be the D gene (6 bases each). Trimming stripped 4 bases from V and 4 bases from J, with 10 bases between. The germline V gene has CDR1 MNHEY and CDR2 SVGEGT. The CDR3 covers 14 residues. The CDR3 DNA reads as TGTGCCAGCAGTTGGGGGGCTCTCACCGGGGAGCTGTTTTTT. Translated: CASSWGALTGELFF.

This clonotype has ten or more counts. The chain uses TRBV20-1 and TRBJ2-1, with 10 bases identical to TRBD2. This CDR3 comprises 18 residues. The J segment lost 0 bases and the V segment lost 2 bases, leaving 10 bases of the junction unmatched. From germline, CDR1 is DFQATT and CDR2 SNEGSKA (reference sequence). CDR3 DNA sequence: TGCAGTGCTAGACGGCTAGCGGGAGCCCCCAGCTCCTACAATGAGCAGTTCTTC. Protein product: CSARRLAGAPSSYNEQFF.

In its sample, this clonotype was seen many times. The chain joins TRBV7-9 to TRBJ2-5, with D possibly matching TRBD2 (5 bases). CDR3 length: 15 amino acids. V lost 1 base and J 1 base, leaving 10 bases between the germline ends. Germline V CDR1 and CDR2: SEHNR, FQNEAQ (reference sequence). The CDR3: CASSLVAGSQETQYF. The CDR3 nucleotides are TGTGCCAGCAGCTTAGTTGCTGGGAGCCAAGAGACCCAGTACTTC.

This clonotype was found many times. This chain connects TRBV5-1 to TRBJ2-4; no reliable D call. Germline CDR1 SGHRS, CDR2 YFSETQ. The V and J ends lost 5 bases and 5 bases respectively, with 11 bases between them. The CDR3 is 13 amino acids. CDR3 region: CASSPGRENIQYF. The CDR3 bases are TGCGCCAGCAGTCCAGGCCGGGAAAACATTCAGTACTTC.

This clonotype came up many times. The J gene is TRBJ1-5, the V gene TRBV15, with D hard to call. With 1 base removed from V and 2 bases from J, the gap between germline ends came to 18 bases. Looked up from germline, CDR1 is LNHNV and CDR2 is YYDKDF (reference sequence). The CDR3 runs 18 residues. As DNA, the CDR3 is TGTGCCACCAGCAGAGCCTCCCGGGCCTCGAGAGGCAATCAGCCCCAGCATTTT. Translating gives CATSRASRASRGNQPQHF.